This record concerns one T cell receptor beta chain sequence. Its antigen is unidentified. The data are from a study of cytomegalovirus exposure and HLA in healthy donors. Overall study results and limits: It emerged from a later analysis that several of the most significant clusters appeared to be linked to common viral pathogens.

Trimming stripped 5 bases from V and 3 bases from J, with 7 bases between. Per the germline V gene, CDR1 is SEHNR and CDR2 is FQNEAQ (reference sequence). This CDR3 contains 13 residues. The PCR contained 60 Vbeta and 13 Jbeta primers. TCRdb's table, derived via immunoSEQ multiplex PCR, lists solely in-frame clones and lacks some. The table shows 200,000 to 250,000 clones, with 85% to 90% occurring only once. Sequencing input: PBMCs. This sequence joins TRBV7-9 and TRBJ2-2; D is undetermined. This sequence was found in a human donor in good health. This CDR3 is CASSKIDTGELFF. In nucleotides, the CDR3 is TGTGCCAGCAGCAAGATAGACACCGGGGAGCTGTTTTTT.